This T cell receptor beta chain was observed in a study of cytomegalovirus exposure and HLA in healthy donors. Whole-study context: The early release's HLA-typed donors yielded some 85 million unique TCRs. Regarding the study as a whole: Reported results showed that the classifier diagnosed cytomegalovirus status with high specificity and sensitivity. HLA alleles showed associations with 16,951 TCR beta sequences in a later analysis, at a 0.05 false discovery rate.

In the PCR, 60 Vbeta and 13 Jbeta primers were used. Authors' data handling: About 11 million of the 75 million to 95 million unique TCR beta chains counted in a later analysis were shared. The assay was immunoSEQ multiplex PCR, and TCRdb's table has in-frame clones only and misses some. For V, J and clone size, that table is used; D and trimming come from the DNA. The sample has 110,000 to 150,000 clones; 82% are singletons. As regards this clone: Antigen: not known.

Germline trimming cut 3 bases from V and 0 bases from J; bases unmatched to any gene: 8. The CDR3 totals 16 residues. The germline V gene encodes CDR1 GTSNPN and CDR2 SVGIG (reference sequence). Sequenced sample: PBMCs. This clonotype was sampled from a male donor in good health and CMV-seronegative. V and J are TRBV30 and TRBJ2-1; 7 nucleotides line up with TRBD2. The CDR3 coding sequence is TGTGCCTGGAGAGCCTTAGGCGGGAGCTCCTACAATGAGCAGTTCTTC. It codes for CAWRALGGSSYNEQFF.